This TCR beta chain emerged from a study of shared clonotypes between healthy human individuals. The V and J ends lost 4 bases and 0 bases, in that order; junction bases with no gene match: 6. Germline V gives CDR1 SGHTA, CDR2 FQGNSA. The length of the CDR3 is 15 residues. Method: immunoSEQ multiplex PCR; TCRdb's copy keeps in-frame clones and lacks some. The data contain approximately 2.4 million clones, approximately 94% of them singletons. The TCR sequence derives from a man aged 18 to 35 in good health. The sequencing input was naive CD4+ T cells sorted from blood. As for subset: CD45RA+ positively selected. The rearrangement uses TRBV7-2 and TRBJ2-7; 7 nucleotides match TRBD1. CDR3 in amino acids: CASSSGTVSSYEQYF. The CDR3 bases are TGTGCCAGCAGCTCTGGGACAGTGAGCTCCTACGAGCAGTACTTC.